These T cell receptor beta chains were read from a single sample in a study of blood T cell repertoires in COVID-19. Measured with immunoSEQ multiplex PCR; TCRdb has only the in-frame clones, and not every one. The sample has some 200,000 clones, about 70% seen once. The source material was peripheral blood. Source of these receptors: a woman aged 45-59 years with active or convalescent COVID-19. Both conserved end residues are part of each CDR3. A D gene is named only where the DNA matches it firmly.

d_gene	v_gene	j_gene	CDR3aa	CDR3nt
TRBD1	TRBV7-2	TRBJ1-5	CASSEQGYQPQHF	TGTGCCAGCAGCGAACAGGGGTATCAGCCCCAGCATTTT
TRBD1	TRBV5-5	TRBJ2-3	CASSPRTGAGYSTDTQYF	TGTGCCAGCAGCCCGAGAACAGGGGCGGGCTATAGCACAGATACGCAGTATTTT
TRBD1	TRBV5-1	TRBJ1-3	CASSFGTASSGNTIYF	TGCGCCAGCAGCTTCGGGACAGCTAGCTCTGGAAACACCATATATTTT
TRBD1	TRBV27	TRBJ1-2	CASSFSDRVDGYTF	TGTGCCAGCAGTTTCTCGGACAGGGTCGATGGCTACACCTTC
-	TRBV6-1	TRBJ2-5	CASSEQAGTQYF	TGTGCCAGCAGTGAGCAGGCAGGGACCCAGTACTTC
-	TRBV2	TRBJ1-2	CASSEQGYGYTF	TGTGCCAGCAGTGAACAGGGGTATGGCTACACCTTC
-	TRBV4-3	TRBJ2-1	CASSPYQGSYNEQFF	TGCGCCAGCAGCCCGTACCAGGGATCCTACAATGAGCAGTTCTTC
TRBD2	TRBV5-6	TRBJ2-3	CASSRRLAGDGTDTQYF	TGTGCCAGCAGCCGTCGACTAGCGGGAGATGGAACAGATACGCAGTATTTT
TRBD2	TRBV11-2	TRBJ2-3	CASSLGRASGRTQYF	TGTGCCAGCAGCTTAGGTCGTGCTAGCGGGAGGACGCAGTATTTT
-	TRBV11-2	TRBJ1-2	CASSPHPGNYGYTF	TGTGCCAGCAGCCCCCACCCAGGGAACTATGGCTACACCTTC
-	TRBV7-3	TRBJ1-5	CASIMAVRSYSNQPQHF	TGTGCCAGCATCATGGCGGTCCGCAGTTATAGCAATCAGCCCCAGCATTTT
-	TRBV3-1/TRBV3-2	TRBJ2-1	CASSQTRVEELSYNEQFF	TGTGCCAGCAGCCAAACCAGGGTCGAGGAGTTGTCCTACAATGAGCAGTTCTTC
-	TRBV2	TRBJ2-5	CASSGGRVETQYF	TGTGCCAGCAGTGGGGGCCGGGTAGAGACCCAGTACTTC
-	TRBV5-5	TRBJ1-1	CASSLDVDAQAKAFF	TGTGCCAGCAGCTTGGACGTGGATGCGCAGGCTAAAGCTTTCTTT
TRBD2	TRBV2	TRBJ2-1	CASSASGRGYEQFF	TGTGCCAGCAGTGCCAGCGGGAGGGGCTATGAGCAGTTCTTC
TRBD1	TRBV5-1	TRBJ1-1	CASSTRGRGPSTEAFF	TGCGCCAGCAGCACCAGGGGTAGGGGGCCCAGTACTGAAGCTTTCTTT